The 29 T cell receptor beta chains reported below all come from one sample, sequenced in a study of blood T cell repertoires in COVID-19. Assay: immunoSEQ multiplex PCR; the TCRdb copy retains only in-frame clones and omits some. The sample has around 100,000 clones, approximately 92% seen once. Sequenced material: peripheral blood. The receptors stem from a woman aged 50 to 65 with COVID-19, enrolled during active disease.

The gene calls are TRBV25-1 and TRBJ2-3; TRBD2 agrees at 9 bases. Trimming removed 2 bases from V and 2 bases from J; junction bases left unmatched: 8. The CDR3 spans 17 residues. In germline, CDR1 is MGHDK, CDR2 SYGVNS. The CDR3 sequence is CASSEAGSSGVTDTQYF. CDR3 nucleotide sequence: TGTGCCAGCAGTGAAGCGGGGTCTAGCGGGGTCACAGATACGCAGTATTTT.

The chain couples TRBV6-5 to TRBJ1-5; unclear D gene. Per the germline V gene, CDR1 is MNHEY and CDR2 is SVGAGI. The CDR3 totals 15 residues. Trimming left V 6 bases short and J 0 bases short, with 12 bases between. CDR3: CASSLGVYSNQPQHF. The CDR3 coding sequence is TGTGCCAGCAGCCTCGGGGTGTATAGCAATCAGCCCCAGCATTTT.

This clone is a singleton in its sample. The chain employs TRBV9 and TRBJ1-2; tentatively, D is TRBD1 (5 bases). V lost 4 bases and J 6 bases, leaving 19 bases between the germline ends. CDR3 size: 15 residues. The germline gives CDR1 SGDLS, CDR2 YYNGEE. This CDR3 is CASSTTGPIFDGYTF. CDR3 DNA sequence: TGTGCCAGCAGCACAACAGGACCGATATTTGATGGCTACACCTTC.

The chain joins TRBV6-1 to TRBJ2-1; D gene ambiguous. With 1 base removed from V and 9 bases from J, the gap between germline ends came to 4 bases. Germline V gene data show CDR1 as MNHNS and CDR2 as SASEGT. This CDR3 contains 11 residues. DNA of the CDR3: TGTGCCAGCAGTGAAGTTAGTGAGCAGTTCTTC. Translation gives CASSEVSEQFF.

The chain uses TRBV10-2 and TRBJ2-7, with D unclear. The CDR3 consists of 15 residues. CDR1 and CDR2 (germline): WSHSY, SAAADI. With 1 base removed from V and 0 bases from J, the gap between germline ends came to 10 bases. DNA of the CDR3: TGCGCCAGCAGTGAGTTAACAAATTTCTCCTACGAGCAGTACTTC. Its translation is CASSELTNFSYEQYF.

This clone came up once. The V call is TRBV2, the J call TRBJ2-7, with 7 bases fitting TRBD2. With 4 bases clipped from V and 3 bases from J, the junction kept 6 bases outside the gene matches. This CDR3 is built from 14 residues. Germline V gives CDR1 SNHLY, CDR2 FYNNEI. CDR3 amino acids: CASSGPSGLYEQYV. CDR3 DNA sequence: TGTGCCAGCAGTGGCCCTAGCGGTCTCTACGAGCAGTACGTC.

The chain joins TRBV19 to TRBJ2-2, with 8 bases matching TRBD2. The CDR3 sequence is 14 residues long. After removal of 9 bases from V and 7 bases from J, the junction contained 10 bases not matched to a gene. Germline values: CDR1 LNHDA, CDR2 SQIVND (reference sequence). The CDR3 nucleotides read TGTGCCAGCCAGTGGGGACTAGGGAGCGGGGAGCTGTTTTTT. It translates to CASQWGLGSGELFF. The variable domain in full, completed from reference TRBV19 and TRBJ2-2, reads DGGITQSPKYLFRKEGQNVTLSCEQNLNHDAMYWYRQDPGQGLRLIYYSQIVNDFQKGDIAEGYSVSREKKESFPLTVTSAQKNPTAFYLCASQWGLGSGELFFGEGSRLTVL.

The chain carries TRBV6-5 and TRBJ2-7; the D gene is possibly TRBD2 (6 bases). Trimming took 7 bases from V and 2 from J, leaving 15 bases between them. CDR3 length equals 14 residues. Germline V lookup: CDR1 MNHEY, CDR2 SVGAGI. DNA for the CDR3: TGTGCCAGCATTGCCGGGACTGCTCCCTACGAGCAGTACTTC. It is translated as CASIAGTAPYEQYF.

This clone appeared a single time. This chain links TRBV6-2 or TRBV6-3 with TRBJ1-6; tentatively, D is TRBD1 (5 bases). This CDR3 is built from 15 residues. V shed 2 bases and J shed 5 bases, with 10 bases lying between them. Germline V gene sequence: CDR1 MNHEY, CDR2 SVGEGT. The CDR3 sequence: CASSYRGFDNSPLHF. The CDR3 region has the DNA TGTGCCAGCAGTTACAGGGGATTCGATAATTCACCCCTCCACTTT.

The V call is TRBV23-1, the J call TRBJ1-1, with D possibly TRBD1 on 6 matching bases. TRBV23-1 is known as an ORF, though its function is uncertain. This CDR3 spans 13 amino acids. The V and J ends lost 2 bases and 7 bases respectively, with 11 bases between them. The CDR3 region is CASSQGQRGEAFF. The CDR3 region has the DNA TGCGCCAGCAGTCAAGGACAGAGAGGTGAAGCTTTCTTT.

V is TRBV4-1 and J is TRBJ2-7, with TRBD2 identical over 14 bases. The CDR3 runs 16 residues. V dropped 3 bases and J dropped 3; count of bases not matched to a gene: 4. Germline V gene data show CDR1 as MGHRA and CDR2 as YSYEKL. This CDR3 reads CASSQAGTSGSYEQYF. The CDR3 bases are TGCGCCAGCAGCCAGGCGGGGACTAGCGGGAGCTACGAGCAGTACTTC.

This clone has only a few counts. V and J are TRBV6-5 and TRBJ1-2, with D perhaps matching TRBD1 (6 bases). This CDR3 spans 13 amino acids. V was shortened by 6 bases and J by 3 bases, with 11 bases between the two germline ends. Germline V CDR1 and CDR2: MNHEY, SVGAGI. The CDR3: CASSYQGHYGYTF. In DNA form, the CDR3 reads TGTGCCAGCAGCTACCAGGGGCACTATGGCTACACCTTC.

A note on this clone: The sample has other DNA sequences that encode this CDR3 too. The gene calls are TRBV5-5 and TRBJ1-2, with D uncertain. Germline values: CDR1 SGHKS, CDR2 YYEKEE (reference sequence). The CDR3 is 12 residues long. Trimming stripped 1 base from V and 4 bases from J, with 5 bases between. CDR3 protein: CASSLTGYGYTF. CDR3 coding DNA: TGTGCCAGCAGCTTGACGGGCTATGGCTACACCTTC.

The chain uses TRBV5-8 and TRBJ1-5; D ambiguous. The CDR3 length is 14 residues. V was trimmed by 0 bases and J by 4 bases, leaving 8 bases between them. Germline lookup yields CDR1 SGHTS and CDR2 YDEGEE. CDR3 sequence (DNA): TGTGCCAGCAGCTTGGCGGGAGCGAATCAGCCCCAGCATTTT. Protein product: CASSLAGANQPQHF. Full variable domain (rest looked up from reference TRBV5-8 and TRBJ1-5): EAGVTQSPTHLIKTRGQQATLRCSPISGHTSVYWYQQALGLGLQFLLWYDEGEERNRGNFPPRFSGRQFPNYSSELNVNALELEDSALYLCASSLAGANQPQHFGDGTRLSIL.

This rearrangement joins TRBV4-1 to TRBJ2-7, with D unclear. Trimming shortened V by 2 bases and J by 2 bases, and 10 bases separated the two germline ends. CDR3 length equals 14 residues. The germline V gene has CDR1 MGHRA and CDR2 YSYEKL. CDR3 residues: CASSQQAATYEQYF. The CDR3 DNA sequence: TGCGCCAGCAGCCAACAGGCAGCCACCTACGAGCAGTACTTC.

The V call is TRBV7-8, the J call TRBJ2-1, with 9 bases fitting TRBD2. Per the germline V gene, CDR1 is SGHVS and CDR2 is FQNEAQ. There are 18 residues in the CDR3. The V segment lost 5 bases and the J segment 4 bases; nucleotides outside the gene matches: 15. CDR3 in amino acids: CASSRPYDDSGGYNEQFF. In DNA form, the CDR3 reads TGTGCCAGCAGCCGCCCGTATGATGACAGCGGGGGGTACAATGAGCAGTTCTTC.

V is TRBV24-1 and J is TRBJ1-5; a possible D gene is TRBD1 (6 bases). Germline CDR1 and CDR2: KGHDR and SFDVKD. The CDR3 covers 17 residues. V gave up 6 bases and J gave up 0 bases, with 17 bases separating them. Here the CDR3 DNA reads TGTGCCACCAGTCCCCGGGACACTAGGAATAGCAATCAGCCCCAGCATTTT. As protein: CATSPRDTRNSNQPQHF.

This clone was observed a few times. V usage is TRBV3-1 (or the pseudogene TRBV3-2) and J usage is TRBJ1-6; D unresolved. This CDR3 has 15 residues. V lost 0 bases and J 9 bases, leaving 12 bases between the germline ends. Germline CDR1 and CDR2: LGHDT and YNNKEL (reference sequence). In nucleotides, the CDR3 is TGTGCCAGCAGCCAAGACCCTTTCACAGCTTCACCCCTCCACTTT. Protein sequence: CASSQDPFTASPLHF.

V usage is TRBV18 and J usage is TRBJ2-2; D is perhaps TRBD2 (5 bases). This CDR3 has 13 residues. Germline assignment: CDR1 KGHSH and CDR2 LQKENI. The V end was cut by 3 bases, the J end by 5 bases, with 7 bases between. The CDR3 DNA sequence: TGTGCCAGCTCACCCCTAGCTACCGGGGAGCTGTTTTTT. Its translation is CASSPLATGELFF.

J is TRBJ1-6 and V is TRBV7-2; TRBD1 matches at 8 bases. V dropped 4 bases and J dropped 9; count of bases not matched to a gene: 5. The CDR3 totals 14 residues. The germline CDR1 and CDR2 sequences are SGHTA and FQGNSA. CDR3 DNA: TGTGCCAGCAGCTCGGACAGGGCAGGTTCACCCCTCCACTTT. Translating gives CASSSDRAGSPLHF. Combining the CDR3 with reference TRBV7-2 and TRBJ1-6 gives the whole variable domain GAGVSQSPSNKVTEKGKDVELRCDPISGHTALYWYRQSLGQGLEFLIYFQGNSAPDKSGLPSDRFSAERTGGSVSTLTIQRTQQEDSAVYLCASSSDRAGSPLHFGNGTRLTVT.

The chain is built from TRBV10-3 and TRBJ1-5, with unresolved D. The CDR3 sequence is 13 residues long. V was cut by 6 bases and J by 7 bases, with 13 bases left in between. Germline V gene lookup returns CDR1 ENHRY and CDR2 SYGVKD. This CDR3 reads CAIRSDFGQPQHF. Here the CDR3 DNA reads TGTGCCATCAGGAGCGATTTCGGACAGCCCCAGCATTTT.

In its sample, this clone was seen once. The J gene is TRBJ1-1, the V gene TRBV27; 8 bases match TRBD1. This CDR3 is 15 amino acids long. Per the germline V gene, CDR1 is MNHEY and CDR2 is SMNVEV (reference sequence). Losses at the gene ends were 1 base for V and 5 bases for J; bases not matched to a gene: 6. CDR3 nucleotide sequence: TGTGCCAGCAGTTTATTTTCAGGGGGCCGGACTGAAGCTTTCTTT. This codes for CASSLFSGGRTEAFF.

This sequence joins TRBV5-1 and TRBJ1-1, with D perhaps matching TRBD1 (5 bases). Trimming removed 0 bases from V and 5 bases from J, with 14 bases in between. Germline V CDR1 and CDR2: SGHRS, YFSETQ. This CDR3 is built from 15 residues. CDR3 sequence reads: CASSLVEGMGTEAFF. The CDR3 bases are TGCGCCAGCAGCTTGGTGGAGGGGATGGGGACTGAAGCTTTCTTT.

The genes are TRBV28 and TRBJ1-5, with a weak D call TRBD1 (6 bases). Deletions cut 11 bases from V and 3 bases from J, with 17 bases between. Per germline, CDR1 MDHEN and CDR2 SYDVKM. This CDR3 comprises 14 residues. The CDR3 loop is CAGGGQSINQPQHF. The CDR3 nucleotides are TGTGCCGGGGGGGGCCAGAGTATCAATCAGCCCCAGCATTTT.

This clone appeared many times. V is TRBV11-2 and J is TRBJ2-1; D perhaps matches TRBD2 (6 bases). The CDR3 extends over 17 amino acids. Germline V lookup: CDR1 SGHAT, CDR2 FQNNGV. Trimming left V 5 bases short and J 7 bases short, with 24 bases between. CDR3 in amino acids: CASSPLPPGRMRNEQFF. CDR3 bases: TGTGCCAGCAGCCCCCTCCCTCCAGGGAGGATGAGAAATGAGCAGTTCTTC.

This clone was observed once. V and J are TRBV5-6 and TRBJ2-7; tentative D call: TRBD1 (6 bases). Trimming pared 4 bases from V and 4 bases from J, leaving 9 bases between. Germline V CDR1 and CDR2: SGHDT, YYEEEE. The CDR3 sequence is 12 residues long. The CDR3 sequence: CASSNGQYEQYF. The CDR3 region has the DNA TGTGCCAGCAGCAATGGACAGTACGAGCAGTACTTC.

With respect to this clone: Other DNA sequences in this specimen translate into the identical CDR3. This chain connects TRBV29-1 to TRBJ1-5; D is undetermined. Per germline, CDR1 SQVTM and CDR2 ANQGSEA. CDR3 size: 12 residues. Trimming pared 4 bases from V and 0 bases from J, leaving 4 bases between. DNA for the CDR3: TGCAGCGTTGGAGGTAGCAATCAGCCCCAGCATTTT. Residues: CSVGGSNQPQHF.

The chain combines TRBV6-5 with TRBJ2-2; D unresolved. CDR3 size: 13 residues. Germline V gene data show CDR1 as MNHEY and CDR2 as SVGAGI. V was shortened by 6 bases and J by 4 bases, with 9 bases between the two germline ends. The CDR3 is CASSDSPTGELFF. The CDR3 DNA reads as TGTGCCAGCAGCGATAGTCCCACCGGGGAGCTGTTTTTT.

The rearrangement uses TRBV19 and TRBJ1-1; TRBD1 might be the D (5 bases). This CDR3 has 15 amino acids. V was trimmed by 6 bases and J by 0 bases, leaving 14 bases between them. The germline V gene encodes CDR1 LNHDA and CDR2 SQIVND (reference sequence). Here the CDR3 reads CASSHMGLLNTEAFF. CDR3 coding DNA: TGTGCCAGTAGCCACATGGGACTCCTGAACACTGAAGCTTTCTTT.